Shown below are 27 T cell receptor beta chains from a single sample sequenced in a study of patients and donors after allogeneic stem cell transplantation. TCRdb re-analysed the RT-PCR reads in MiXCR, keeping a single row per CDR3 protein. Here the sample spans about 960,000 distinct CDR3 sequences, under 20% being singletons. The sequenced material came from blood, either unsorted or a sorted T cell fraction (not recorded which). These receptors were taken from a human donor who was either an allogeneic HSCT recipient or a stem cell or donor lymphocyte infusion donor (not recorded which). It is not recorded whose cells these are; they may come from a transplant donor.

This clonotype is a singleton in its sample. DNA for the CDR3: TGTGCCAGTAGTATTAGACGGACTAGCAGGGAGACCCAGTACTTC. This encodes CASSIRRTSRETQYF. The chain uses TRBV19 and TRBJ2-5; 8 bases line up with TRBD2. Trimming took 3 bases from V and 5 from J; bases not matched to a gene: 8. Per germline, CDR1 LNHDA and CDR2 SQIVND (reference sequence). CDR3 length: 15 amino acids.

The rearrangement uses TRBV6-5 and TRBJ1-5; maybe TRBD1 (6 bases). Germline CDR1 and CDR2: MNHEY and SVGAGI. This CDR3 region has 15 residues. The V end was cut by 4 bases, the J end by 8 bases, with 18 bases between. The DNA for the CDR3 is TGTGCCAGCAGTTCTGGACAGTGGGGGTTTGAGCCCCAGCATTTT. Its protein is CASSSGQWGFEPQHF.

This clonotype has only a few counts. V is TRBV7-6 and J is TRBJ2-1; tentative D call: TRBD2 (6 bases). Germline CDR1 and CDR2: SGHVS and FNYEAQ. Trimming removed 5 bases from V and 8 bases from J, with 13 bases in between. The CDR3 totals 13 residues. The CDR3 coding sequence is TGTGCCAGCAGCCTAACTAGCTTAGATGAGCAGTTCTTC. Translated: CASSLTSLDEQFF.

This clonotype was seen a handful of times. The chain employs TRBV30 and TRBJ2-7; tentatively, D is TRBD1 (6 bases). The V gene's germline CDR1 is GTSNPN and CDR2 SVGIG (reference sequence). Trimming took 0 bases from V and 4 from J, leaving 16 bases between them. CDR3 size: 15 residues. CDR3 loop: CAWSVGRGSPYEQYF. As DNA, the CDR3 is TGTGCCTGGAGTGTAGGTAGGGGGTCACCATACGAGCAGTACTTC.

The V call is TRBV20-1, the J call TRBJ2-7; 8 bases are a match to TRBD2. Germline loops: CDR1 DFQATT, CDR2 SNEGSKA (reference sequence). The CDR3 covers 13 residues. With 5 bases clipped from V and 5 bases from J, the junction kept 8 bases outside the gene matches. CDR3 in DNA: TGCAGTGCTGAAGGGCGGGGGGCCAACGAGCAGTACTTC. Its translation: CSAEGRGANEQYF.

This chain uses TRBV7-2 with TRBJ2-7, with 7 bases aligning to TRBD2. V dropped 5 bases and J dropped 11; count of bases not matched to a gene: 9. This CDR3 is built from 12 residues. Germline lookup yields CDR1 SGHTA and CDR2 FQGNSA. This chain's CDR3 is CASSQRDSLKYF. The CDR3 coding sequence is TGTGCCAGCAGCCAGCGGGACTCCCTGAAGTACTTC.

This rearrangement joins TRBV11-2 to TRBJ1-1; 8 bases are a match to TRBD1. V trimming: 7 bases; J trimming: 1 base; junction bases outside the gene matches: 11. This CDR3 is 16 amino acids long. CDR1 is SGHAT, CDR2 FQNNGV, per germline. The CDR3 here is CASNLYPGGENTEAFF. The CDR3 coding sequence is TGTGCCAGCAATCTTTACCCAGGGGGCGAGAACACTGAAGCTTTCTTT.

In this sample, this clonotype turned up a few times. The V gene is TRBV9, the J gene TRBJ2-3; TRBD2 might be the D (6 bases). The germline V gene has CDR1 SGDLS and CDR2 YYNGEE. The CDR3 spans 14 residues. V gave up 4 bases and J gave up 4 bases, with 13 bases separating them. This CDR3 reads CASSPGTLSDTQYF. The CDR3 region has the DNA TGTGCCAGCAGCCCCGGGACTCTGTCAGATACGCAGTATTTT.

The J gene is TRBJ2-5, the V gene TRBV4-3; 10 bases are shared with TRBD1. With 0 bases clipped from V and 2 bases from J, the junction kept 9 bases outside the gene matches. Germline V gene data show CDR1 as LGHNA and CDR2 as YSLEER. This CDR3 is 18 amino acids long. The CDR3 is CASSQEVTGTGEQETQYF. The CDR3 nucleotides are TGCGCCAGCAGCCAAGAGGTCACCGGGACAGGGGAACAAGAGACCCAGTACTTC.

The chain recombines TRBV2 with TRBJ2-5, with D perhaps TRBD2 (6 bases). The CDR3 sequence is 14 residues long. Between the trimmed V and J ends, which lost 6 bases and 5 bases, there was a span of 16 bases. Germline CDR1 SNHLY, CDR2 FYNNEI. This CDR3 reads CASSPGTRGETQYF. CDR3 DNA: TGTGCCAGCAGCCCCGGGACTCGAGGGGAGACCCAGTACTTC.

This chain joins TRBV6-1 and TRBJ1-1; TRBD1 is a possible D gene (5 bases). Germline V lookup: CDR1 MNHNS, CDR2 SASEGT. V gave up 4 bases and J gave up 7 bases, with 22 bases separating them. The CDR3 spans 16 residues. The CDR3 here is CASSGIGQGWRSEAFF. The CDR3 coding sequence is TGTGCCAGCAGTGGAATCGGACAAGGGTGGAGGAGTGAAGCTTTCTTT.

The CDR3 DNA sequence: TGTGCCAGCAAAGGACAGGGAAACACCATATATTTT. Protein: CASKGQGNTIYF. The chain has TRBV12-3 or TRBV12-4 and TRBJ1-3, with a weak D call TRBD1 (6 bases). The CDR3 is 12 residues long. The germline V and J ends were trimmed by 7 bases and 4 bases, with 8 bases remaining between them.

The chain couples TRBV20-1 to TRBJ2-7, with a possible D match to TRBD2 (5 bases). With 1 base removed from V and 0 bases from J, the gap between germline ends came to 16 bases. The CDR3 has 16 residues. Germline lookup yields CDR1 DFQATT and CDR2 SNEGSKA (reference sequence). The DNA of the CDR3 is TGCAGTGCTAGAGCCGCGGACTGGAAAAGCTCCTACGAGCAGTACTTC. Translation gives CSARAADWKSSYEQYF.

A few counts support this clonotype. The CDR3 sequence: CASSLIVRAGANVLTF. The DNA of the CDR3 is TGTGCCAGCAGCTTAATAGTGCGGGCTGGGGCCAACGTCCTGACTTTC. This chain uses TRBV7-3 with TRBJ2-6; D is possibly TRBD2 (5 bases). The germline V and J ends were trimmed by 1 base and 2 bases, with 9 bases remaining between them. The CDR3 runs 16 residues. In germline, CDR1 is SGHTA, CDR2 FQGTGA.

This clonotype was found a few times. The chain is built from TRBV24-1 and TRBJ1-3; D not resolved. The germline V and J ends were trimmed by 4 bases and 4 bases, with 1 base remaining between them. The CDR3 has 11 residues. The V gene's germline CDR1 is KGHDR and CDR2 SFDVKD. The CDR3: CATSDGNTIYF. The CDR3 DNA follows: TGTGCCACCAGTGACGGAAACACCATATATTTT.

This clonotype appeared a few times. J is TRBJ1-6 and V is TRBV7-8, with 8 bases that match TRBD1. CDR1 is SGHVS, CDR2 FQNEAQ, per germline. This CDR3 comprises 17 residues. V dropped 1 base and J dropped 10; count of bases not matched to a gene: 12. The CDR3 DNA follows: TGTGCCAGCAGCTTAGGGACAGGGATCGGCGTGGGCTCACCCCTCCACTTT. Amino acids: CASSLGTGIGVGSPLHF.

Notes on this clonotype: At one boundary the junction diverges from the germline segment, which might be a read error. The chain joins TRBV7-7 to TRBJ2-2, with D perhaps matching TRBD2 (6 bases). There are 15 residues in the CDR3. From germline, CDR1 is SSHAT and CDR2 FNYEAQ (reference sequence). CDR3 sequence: CASSPTRGFTGELFF. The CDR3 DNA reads TGTGCTAGCAGCCCGACCCGGGGGTTCACCGGGGAGCTGTTTTTT.

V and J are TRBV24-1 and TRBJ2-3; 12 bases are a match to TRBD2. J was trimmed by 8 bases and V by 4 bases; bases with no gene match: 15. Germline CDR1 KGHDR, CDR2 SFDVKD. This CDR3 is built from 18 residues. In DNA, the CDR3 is TGTGCCACCAGTGAACACCTTCTAGCGGGGGGGTTCTCGGGTACGCAGTATTTT. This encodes CATSEHLLAGGFSGTQYF.

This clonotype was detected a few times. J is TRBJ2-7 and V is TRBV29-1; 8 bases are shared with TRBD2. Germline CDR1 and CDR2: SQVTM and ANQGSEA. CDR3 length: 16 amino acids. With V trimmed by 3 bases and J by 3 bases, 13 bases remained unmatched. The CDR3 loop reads CSVEMGTSGLLYEQYF. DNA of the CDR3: TGCAGCGTTGAGATGGGCACTAGCGGACTGCTCTACGAGCAGTACTTC.

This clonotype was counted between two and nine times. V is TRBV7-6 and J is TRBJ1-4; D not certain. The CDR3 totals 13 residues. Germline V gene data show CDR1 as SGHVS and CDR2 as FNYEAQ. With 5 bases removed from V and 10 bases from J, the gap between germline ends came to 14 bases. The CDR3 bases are TGTGCCAGCAGCCCTAGATACACGGGAAAACTGTTTTTT. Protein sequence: CASSPRYTGKLFF.

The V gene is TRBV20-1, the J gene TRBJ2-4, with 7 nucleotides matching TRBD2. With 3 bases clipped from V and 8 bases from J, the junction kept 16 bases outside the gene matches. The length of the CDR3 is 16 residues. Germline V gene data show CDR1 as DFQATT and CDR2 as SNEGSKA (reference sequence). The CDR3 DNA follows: TGCAGTGCTAGGGGGCCTAGCGGTCCCCGGAAAGACATTCAGTACTTC. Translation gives CSARGPSGPRKDIQYF.

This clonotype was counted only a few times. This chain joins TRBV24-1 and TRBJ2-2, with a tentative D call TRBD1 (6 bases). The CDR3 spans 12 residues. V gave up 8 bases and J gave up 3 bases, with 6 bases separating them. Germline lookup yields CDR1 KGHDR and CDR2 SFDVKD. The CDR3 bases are TGTGCCACCAACAGGGACACCGGGGAGCTGTTTTTT. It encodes CATNRDTGELFF.

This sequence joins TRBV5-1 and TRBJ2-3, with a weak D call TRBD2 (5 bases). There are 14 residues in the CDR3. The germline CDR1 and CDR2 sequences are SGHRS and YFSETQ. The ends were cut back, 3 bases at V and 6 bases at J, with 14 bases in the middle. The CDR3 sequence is CASSSGLGPDTQYF. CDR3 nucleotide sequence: TGCGCCAGCAGCTCTGGACTTGGTCCGGATACGCAGTATTTT.

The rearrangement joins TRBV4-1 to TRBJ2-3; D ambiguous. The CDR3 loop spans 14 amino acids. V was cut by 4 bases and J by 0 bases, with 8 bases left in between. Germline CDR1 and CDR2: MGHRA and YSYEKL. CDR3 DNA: TGCGCCAGCAGCCTAGACTTTAGCACAGATACGCAGTATTTT. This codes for CASSLDFSTDTQYF.

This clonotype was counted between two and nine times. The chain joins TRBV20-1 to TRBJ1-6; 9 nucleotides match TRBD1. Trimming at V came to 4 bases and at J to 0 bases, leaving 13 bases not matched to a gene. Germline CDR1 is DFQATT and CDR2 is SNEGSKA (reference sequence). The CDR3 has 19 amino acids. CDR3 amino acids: CSAKLFPGQGSSYNSPLHF. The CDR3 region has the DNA TGCAGTGCTAAATTATTCCCGGGACAGGGTAGCTCCTATAATTCACCCCTCCACTTT.

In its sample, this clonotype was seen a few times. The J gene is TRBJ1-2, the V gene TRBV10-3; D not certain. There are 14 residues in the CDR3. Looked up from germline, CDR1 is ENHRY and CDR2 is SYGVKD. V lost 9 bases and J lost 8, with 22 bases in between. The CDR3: CAMTADPGSGGYTF. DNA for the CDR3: TGTGCCATGACCGCCGACCCGGGTTCGGGAGGCTACACCTTC.

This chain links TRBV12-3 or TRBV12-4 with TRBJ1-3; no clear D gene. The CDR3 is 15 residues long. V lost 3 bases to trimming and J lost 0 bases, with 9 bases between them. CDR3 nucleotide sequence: TGTGCCAGCAGTTTCTGGGAAAGCTCTGGAAACACCATATATTTT. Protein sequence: CASSFWESSGNTIYF.